This T cell receptor beta chain was sequenced during a study of blood T cell repertoires in COVID-19. Study-wide context: Material from acute and convalescent COVID-19 was sourced from the United States, Italy and Spain. PBMCs, B-cell-depleted T cells, or T cells were the source of the cDNA or gDNA that made up the material.

The table came from immunoSEQ multiplex PCR; TCRdb's copy has only in-frame clones and leaves some out. The table includes 250,000 to 350,000 clones, around 87% detected once. The specimen was peripheral blood. The TCR sequence derives from a woman aged 45-59 years who had recovered from COVID-19.

The DNA for the CDR3 is TGTGCCAGCAGCCCATCGACAGGGATCTACGAGCAGTACTTC. It translates to CASSPSTGIYEQYF. The J gene is TRBJ2-7, the V gene TRBV7-3; TRBD1 agrees at 7 bases. The ends lost 5 bases at V and 3 bases at J; junction bases unmatched: 7. The germline V gene encodes CDR1 SGHTA and CDR2 FQGTGA. The CDR3 has 14 residues.